The 30 T cell receptor beta chains listed next were all sequenced from one sample in a study of cytomegalovirus exposure and HLA in healthy donors (dated by TCRdb to 2016 to 2017). The receptor library was made with the immunoSEQ multiplex PCR assay. For the multiplex PCR, a mixture combining 60 forward primers for TCR Vbeta segments and 13 reverse primers for TCR Jbeta segments was used. TCRdb provides this immuneACCESS table in a form limited to in-frame rearrangements. Some clones are lacking; in checked studies, under half of them reflect an unresolved V gene, and why the rest are absent is not known. This sample has around 150,000 clones in its table, and about 82% of those were observed once. The leading ten clones occupy about 7% of the sample. The sample was PBMCs. The source of these receptors is a woman aged 25 to 39 in good health and CMV-seropositive.

This clone was counted a single time. V usage is TRBV6-5 and J usage is TRBJ2-5; unclear D gene. The CDR3 length is 15 residues. Trimming stripped 4 bases from V and 5 bases from J, with 17 bases between. CDR1 MNHEY and CDR2 SVGAGI come from the germline V gene. CDR3 loop: CASSSPARGQETQYF. DNA of the CDR3: TGTGCCAGCAGTTCTCCGGCTAGAGGTCAGGAGACCCAGTACTTC.

This clone has only one observation. CDR3 residues: CASSLGQAVTEAFF. The DNA of the CDR3 is TGTGCCAGCAGCCTGGGACAGGCCGTCACTGAAGCTTTCTTT. V and J are TRBV7-9 and TRBJ1-1; 8 bases match TRBD1. Trimming took 5 bases from V and 4 from J; bases not matched to a gene: 6. The V gene's germline CDR1 is SEHNR and CDR2 FQNEAQ (reference sequence). There are 14 residues in the CDR3.

This clone was seen a few times. The V gene is TRBV6-5, the J gene TRBJ1-2; possible D gene TRBD1, 5 bases. The CDR3 contains 14 residues. The ends were cut back, 5 bases at V and 8 bases at J, with 18 bases in the middle. The germline V gene encodes CDR1 MNHEY and CDR2 SVGAGI. The CDR3 is CASSPRREVSGYTF. The DNA for the CDR3 is TGTGCCAGCAGTCCCCGCAGGGAAGTCAGCGGCTACACCTTC.

This CDR3 reads CAISESVGGGGQPQHF. The CDR3 nucleotides read TGTGCCATCAGTGAGTCCGTAGGCGGGGGGGGACAGCCCCAGCATTTT. The chain uses TRBV10-3 and TRBJ1-5, with TRBD1 as a possible D gene (5 bases). V shed 0 bases and J shed 7 bases, with 16 bases lying between them. The CDR3 covers 16 residues. The V gene's germline CDR1 is ENHRY and CDR2 SYGVKD.

A few counts support this clone. V is TRBV5-4 and J is TRBJ2-6; TRBD1 aligns across 7 bases. This CDR3 has 17 residues. Germline CDR1 reads SGHNT; CDR2 reads YYREEE (reference sequence). Unmatched junction bases numbered 7, after V lost 0 bases and J lost 4 bases. In nucleotides, the CDR3 is TGTGCCAGCAGCTTGGGGATTGACAGGGAGGGGGCCAACGTCCTGACTTTC. Amino acid sequence: CASSLGIDREGANVLTF. The full variable domain, completed using reference TRBV5-4 and TRBJ2-6, is ETGVTQSPTHLIKTRGQQVTLRCSSQSGHNTVSWYQQALGQGPQFIFQYYREEENGRGNFPPRFSGLQFPNYSSELNVNALELDDSALYLCASSLGIDREGANVLTFGAGSRLTVL.

V and J are TRBV2 and TRBJ2-1; a weak D match, TRBD1 (6 bases). V was shortened by 4 bases and J by 0 bases, with 10 bases between the two germline ends. The CDR3 consists of 15 residues. CDR1 is SNHLY, CDR2 FYNNEI, per germline. The CDR3 DNA follows: TGTGCCAGCAGTGGGCCAGGGGCCTCCTACAATGAGCAGTTCTTC. This sequence encodes CASSGPGASYNEQFF.

The genes are TRBV9 and TRBJ1-1, with a weak D call TRBD1 (5 bases). Trimming removed 2 bases at V and 3 bases at J, with 11 bases between. Germline V lookup: CDR1 SGDLS, CDR2 YYNGEE. CDR3 size: 14 residues. The DNA of the CDR3 is TGTGCCAGCAGCGTTGTACGGGGGGACACTGAAGCTTTCTTT. It is translated as CASSVVRGDTEAFF.

The chain is built from TRBV5-1 and TRBJ1-2; D may be TRBD1 (6 bases). The CDR3 extends over 12 amino acids. CDR1 and CDR2 from the germline V gene are SGHRS and YFSETQ. Trimming took 4 bases from V and 7 from J, leaving 11 bases between them. In nucleotides, the CDR3 is TGCGCCAGCAGCCCGCAGGGGTTTGGCTACACCTTC. Translating it yields CASSPQGFGYTF.

This clone was observed a single time. The gene calls are TRBV6-6 and TRBJ2-2, with D tentatively TRBD2 (5 bases). The CDR3 is 11 amino acids. V lost 8 bases to trimming and J lost 6 bases, with 7 bases between them. Germline loops: CDR1 MNHNY, CDR2 SVGAGI (reference sequence). The CDR3 coding sequence is TGTGCCAGCGGAGGCGCCGGGGAGCTGTTTTTT. Translating gives CASGGAGELFF.

The chain couples TRBV4-3 to TRBJ2-5, with 7 bases matching TRBD1. V lost 2 bases, J lost 3 bases, and 12 bases stayed unmatched. CDR1 and CDR2 (germline): LGHNA, YSLEER. This CDR3 has 17 residues. The CDR3 loop reads CASSQRITKTGKETQYF. The CDR3 DNA reads as TGCGCCAGCAGCCAACGAATTACTAAGACAGGGAAAGAGACCCAGTACTTC.

This chain uses TRBV7-2 with TRBJ2-7, with 11 positions matching TRBD2. CDR1 and CDR2 from the germline V gene are SGHTA and FQGNSA. J was trimmed by 4 bases and V by 5 bases; bases with no gene match: 4. The CDR3 length is 14 residues. CDR3 residues: CASSTLAGGYEQYF. The DNA of the CDR3 is TGTGCCAGCAGCACCCTAGCGGGGGGTTACGAGCAGTACTTC.

The V call is TRBV1, the J call TRBJ2-3; the table's TRBD2 call for D was not verified on the DNA. TRBV1 is deemed a pseudogene. This CDR3 contains 22 residues. The chain's CDR3 is CTSSHLLGLAGVDVVATDTQYF. For the CDR3, the DNA is TGCACCAGCAGCCATCTCCTGGGACTAGCGGGGGTAGACGTAGTGGCTACAGATACGCAGTATTTT.

This sequence joins TRBV28 and TRBJ2-6, with D tentatively TRBD1 (5 bases). V dropped 1 base and J dropped 0 bases, with 7 bases sitting between them. The CDR3 contains 16 residues. The germline V gene has CDR1 MDHEN and CDR2 SYDVKM. CDR3 loop: CASSLLDSSGANVLTF. Written as DNA, the CDR3 is TGTGCCAGCAGTTTATTAGACAGCTCTGGGGCCAACGTCCTGACTTTC.

The chain is built from TRBV28 and TRBJ1-5; possible D gene TRBD1, 5 bases. This CDR3 spans 12 amino acids. V lost 9 bases and J lost 3, with 9 bases in between. CDR1 is MDHEN and CDR2 is SYDVKM in the germline V gene. Here the CDR3 DNA reads TGTGCCAGTTCAGGGAACAATCAGCCCCAGCATTTT. Its translation is CASSGNNQPQHF.

The gene calls are TRBV6-5 and TRBJ2-6; a possible D gene is TRBD2 (6 bases). Trimming removed 3 bases from V and 2 bases from J, with 11 bases in between. Germline CDR1 MNHEY, CDR2 SVGAGI. The CDR3 contains 16 residues. CDR3 sequence reads: CASSYFGGTGANVLTF. CDR3 DNA: TGTGCCAGCAGTTATTTCGGGGGAACTGGGGCCAACGTCCTGACTTTC.

This clone was seen only once. This rearrangement joins TRBV7-2 to TRBJ1-6, with unresolved D. The CDR3 loop spans 15 amino acids. V was pared by 2 bases and J by 7 bases, with 12 bases between. The germline CDR1 and CDR2 sequences are SGHTA and FQGNSA. CDR3 residues: CASSLKGGYNSPLHF. The DNA of the CDR3 is TGTGCCAGCAGCTTAAAGGGCGGGTACAATTCACCCCTCCACTTT. The whole variable domain, remainder taken from reference TRBV7-2 and TRBJ1-6, is GAGVSQSPSNKVTEKGKDVELRCDPISGHTALYWYRQSLGQGLEFLIYFQGNSAPDKSGLPSDRFSAERTGGSVSTLTIQRTQQEDSAVYLCASSLKGGYNSPLHFGNGTRLTVT.

The rearrangement uses TRBV15 and TRBJ1-5, with D unresolved. CDR1 and CDR2 (germline): LNHNV, YYDKDF (reference sequence). Trimming shortened V by 4 bases and J by 6 bases, and 16 bases separated the two germline ends. This CDR3 comprises 15 residues. Written as DNA, the CDR3 is TGTGCCACCAGCACTGCACGGGGAGGCAGTCAGCCCCAGCATTTT. It yields the protein CATSTARGGSQPQHF. Filled out from reference TRBV15 and TRBJ1-5, the complete variable domain reads DAMVIQNPRYQVTQFGKPVTLSCSQTLNHNVMYWYQQKSSQAPKLLFHYYDKDFNNEADTPDNFQSRRPNTSFCFLDIRSPGLGDTAMYLCATSTARGGSQPQHFGDGTRLSIL.

The rearrangement uses TRBV6-5 and TRBJ1-4, with D maybe TRBD1 (5 bases). The CDR3 has 14 amino acids. Germline assignment: CDR1 MNHEY and CDR2 SVGAGI. V was cut by 5 bases and J by 6 bases, with 13 bases left in between. The CDR3 DNA reads TGTGCCAGCAGTGAGACAGAGGCTTATGAAAAACTGTTTTTT. Translation gives CASSETEAYEKLFF.

V gene TRBV18 combines with J gene TRBJ2-1; 7 bases agree with TRBD1. This CDR3 region has 15 residues. Per germline, CDR1 KGHSH and CDR2 LQKENI. The V gene end was trimmed by 4 bases and the J gene end by 4 bases; junction bases not matched to a gene: 7. The CDR3, as DNA: TGTGCCAGCTCACTACAGGGGTACCGGTACAATGAGCAGTTCTTC. It yields the protein CASSLQGYRYNEQFF.

This sequence joins TRBV6-5 and TRBJ1-2; D is ambiguous. V lost 8 bases, J lost 2 bases, and 9 bases lay in between. This CDR3 comprises 12 residues. The V gene's germline CDR1 is MNHEY and CDR2 SVGAGI. The CDR3, as DNA: TGTGCCAGCTCTGCGTTAAACTATGGCTACACCTTC. Its protein is CASSALNYGYTF.

A few counts support this clone. The V and J genes are TRBV19 and TRBJ1-2; D is undetermined. Trimming took off 4 bases at V and 8 bases at J, with 23 bases between the two ends. There are 16 residues in the CDR3. The germline gives CDR1 LNHDA, CDR2 SQIVND (reference sequence). The CDR3 sequence: CASSTSVSSFSEGYTF. CDR3 sequence (DNA): TGTGCCAGTAGTACTTCAGTTTCTAGCTTTTCTGAAGGCTACACCTTC.

The chain couples TRBV7-8 to TRBJ1-5; no clear D gene. Germline-derived CDR1 and CDR2 are SGHVS and FQNEAQ. The CDR3 has 12 amino acids. Trimming pared 5 bases from V and 5 bases from J, leaving 7 bases between. CDR3 region: CASSPPDQPQHF. In DNA, the CDR3 is TGTGCCAGCAGCCCTCCAGATCAGCCCCAGCATTTT.

The V call is TRBV10-3, the J call TRBJ1-6, with D tentatively TRBD1 (6 bases). CDR3 length equals 16 residues. V was pared by 2 bases and J by 7 bases, with 15 bases between. Per germline, CDR1 ENHRY and CDR2 SYGVKD. The DNA of the CDR3 is TGTGCCATCAGTGAGCAGCAGGACAGACAAAATTCACCCCTCCACTTT. Translated, it gives CAISEQQDRQNSPLHF.

This clone has just one count. One end of the junction does not line up with germline, which may come from a read error. This chain links TRBV5-5 with TRBJ1-2; tentatively, D is TRBD1 (5 bases). The CDR3 has 10 amino acids. Germline V gives CDR1 SGHKS, CDR2 YYEKEE (reference sequence). The CDR3 is CASSQRQLYF. The CDR3 DNA sequence: TGTGCCAGCAGCCAGAGACAGCTCTACTTC.

The rearrangement uses TRBV5-4 and TRBJ1-3, with D tentatively TRBD1 (5 bases). The CDR3 is 15 residues long. The germline V gene has CDR1 SGHNT and CDR2 YYREEE (reference sequence). The V gene lost 2 bases and the J gene lost 2 bases, with 11 bases spanning the gap. Written as DNA, the CDR3 is TGTGCCAGCAGCTTCCCCGGACAAGCTGGAAACACCATATATTTT. Residues: CASSFPGQAGNTIYF.

This clone occurred once. This chain connects TRBV13 to TRBJ1-2; D gene uncertain. Per the germline V gene, CDR1 is PRHDT and CDR2 is FYEKMQ (reference sequence). Deletions cut 5 bases from V and 2 bases from J, with 15 bases between. CDR3 length: 15 amino acids. The CDR3 nucleotides are TGTGCCAGCAGCCCCACGTTGGGCCGAAACTATGGCTACACCTTC. Encoded protein: CASSPTLGRNYGYTF.

Concerning this clone: The final CDR3 position lacks the conserved phenylalanine or tryptophan, pointing to a likely read error. No DNA is shown, since the ends of the CDR3 on it are uncertain; the CDR3 is the one TCRdb lists. V and J are TRBV6-5 and TRBJ2-4; the table's D call of TRBD1 was not tested on the DNA. Germline assignment: CDR1 MNHEY and CDR2 SVGAGI. Including both end residues, the CDR3 is 14 amino acids long. The CDR3 here is CASSATGTGVHKYL.

This chain links TRBV6-1 with TRBJ2-3, with TRBD1 identical over 8 bases. Germline values: CDR1 MNHNS, CDR2 SASEGT. This CDR3 comprises 12 residues. The DNA of the CDR3 is TGTGTCACGGACAGGGACAGAGATACGCAGTATTTT. This codes for CVTDRDRDTQYF.

This chain connects TRBV5-8 to TRBJ1-3; 8 positions agree with TRBD1. The CDR3 runs to 15 residues. The J segment lost 2 bases and the V segment lost 0 bases, leaving 1 base of the junction unmatched. Germline CDR1 and CDR2: SGHTS and YDEGEE. CDR3 loop: CASSLGTGTGNTIYF. CDR3 nucleotide sequence: TGTGCCAGCAGCTTGGGGACAGGGACTGGAAACACCATATATTTT.

This rearrangement joins TRBV7-2 to TRBJ2-7; 7 bases are a match to TRBD1. With V trimmed by 4 bases and J by 12 bases, 15 bases remained unmatched. Germline V lookup: CDR1 SGHTA, CDR2 FQGNSA. This CDR3 contains 14 residues. This chain's CDR3 is CASSWTGDPTSLYF. Here the CDR3 DNA reads TGTGCCAGCAGCTGGACAGGTGACCCTACGTCGCTGTACTTC.